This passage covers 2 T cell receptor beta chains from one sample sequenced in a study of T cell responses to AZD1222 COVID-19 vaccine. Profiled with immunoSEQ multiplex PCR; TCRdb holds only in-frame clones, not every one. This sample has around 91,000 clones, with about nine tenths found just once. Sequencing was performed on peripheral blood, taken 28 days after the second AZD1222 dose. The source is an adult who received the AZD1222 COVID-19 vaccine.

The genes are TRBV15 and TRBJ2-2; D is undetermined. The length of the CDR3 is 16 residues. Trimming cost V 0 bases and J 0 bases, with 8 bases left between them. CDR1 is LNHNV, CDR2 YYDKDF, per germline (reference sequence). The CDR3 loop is CATSRDRATNTGELFF. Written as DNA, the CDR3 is TGTGCCACCAGCAGAGATCGGGCTACGAACACCGGGGAGCTGTTTTTT.

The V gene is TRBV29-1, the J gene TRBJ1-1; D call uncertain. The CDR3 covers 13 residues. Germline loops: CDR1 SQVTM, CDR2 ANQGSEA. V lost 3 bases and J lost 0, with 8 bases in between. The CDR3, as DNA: TGCAGCGTTGAGCGACCGTTGAACACTGAAGCTTTCTTT. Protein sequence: CSVERPLNTEAFF. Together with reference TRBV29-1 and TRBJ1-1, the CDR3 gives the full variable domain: SAVISQKPSRDICQRGTSLTIQCQVDSQVTMMFWYRQQPGQSLTLIATANQGSEATYESGFVIDKFPISRPNLTFSTLTVSNMSPEDSSIYLCSVERPLNTEAFFGQGTRLTVV.